These 7 T cell receptor beta chains came from one sample sequenced in a study of graft-versus-host responses after intestinal transplantation. The protocol was immunoSEQ multiplex PCR, while the TCRdb copy is restricted to in-frame clones and leaves out a portion. The table lists about 27,000 clones, 75% to 90% of them singletons. Sequences were derived from PBMCs, sampled approximately 28 days after intestinal transplant. These receptors all come from a human patient who received an intestinal transplant, so some T cells may come from the graft donor.

The chain joins TRBV4-1 to TRBJ1-1; D may be TRBD1 (6 bases). The CDR3 runs to 15 residues. Per germline, CDR1 MGHRA and CDR2 YSYEKL. Trimming cost V 4 bases and J 5 bases, with 17 bases left between them. The CDR3 is CASSPQGQGVTEAFF. Written as DNA, the CDR3 is TGCGCCAGCAGCCCACAGGGCCAGGGAGTAACTGAAGCTTTCTTT.

In this sample, this clone turned up a few times. V is TRBV25-1 and J is TRBJ2-7; TRBD2 matches at 7 bases. Trimming cost V 10 bases and J 1 base; bases outside gene matches: 7. Germline CDR1 reads MGHDK; CDR2 reads SYGVNS. This CDR3 has 13 residues. The chain's CDR3 is CATERRESYEQYF. The CDR3 DNA is TGTGCCACCGAGCGGCGGGAGTCCTACGAGCAGTACTTC.

The rearrangement uses TRBV19 and TRBJ1-5, with D tentatively TRBD1 (5 bases). Trimming removed 2 bases from V and 2 bases from J, with 10 bases in between. Germline V lookup: CDR1 LNHDA, CDR2 SQIVND (reference sequence). The CDR3 loop spans 15 amino acids. CDR3: CASSIYAGGNQPQHF. In DNA, the CDR3 is TGTGCCAGTAGTATATATGCGGGGGGCAATCAGCCCCAGCATTTT.

The chain recombines TRBV7-6 with TRBJ1-5; D is unclear. The CDR3 extends over 13 amino acids. Trimming shortened V by 4 bases and J by 3 bases, and 7 bases separated the two germline ends. CDR1 and CDR2 (germline): SGHVS, FNYEAQ. The CDR3 protein is CASSSSINQPQHF. The CDR3 bases are TGTGCCAGCAGCTCATCGATCAATCAGCCCCAGCATTTT. Drawing the rest from reference TRBV7-6 and TRBJ1-5, the complete variable domain is GAGVSQSPRYKVTKRGQDVALRCDPISGHVSLYWYRQALGQGPEFLTYFNYEAQQDKSGLPNDRFSAERPEGSISTLTIQRTEQRDSAMYRCASSSSINQPQHFGDGTRLSIL.

The chain carries TRBV25-1 and TRBJ2-5, with 8 bases that match TRBD2. The J call may be wrong; the DNA end is better matched by TRBJ2-7. Germline CDR1 MGHDK, CDR2 SYGVNS. The CDR3 loop spans 13 amino acids. DNA for the CDR3: TGTGCCAGCAGTGAACTAGCGGGCTACGAGCAGTACTTC. It is translated as CASSELAGYEQYF.

The chain is built from TRBV9 and TRBJ2-3; perhaps TRBD1 as D (6 bases). The V and J ends lost 2 bases and 0 bases respectively, with 13 bases between them. This CDR3 comprises 16 residues. From germline, CDR1 is SGDLS and CDR2 YYNGEE. This chain's CDR3 is CASSVFQGKSTDTQYF. The DNA for the CDR3 is TGTGCCAGCAGCGTTTTTCAGGGGAAGAGCACAGATACGCAGTATTTT.

The count of this clone is one. The chain couples TRBV4-1 to TRBJ2-1, with TRBD1 matching over 8 bases. The CDR3 spans 16 residues. V shed 0 bases, J shed 3 bases, and the junction held 4 bases outside the gene matches. Per the germline V gene, CDR1 is MGHRA and CDR2 is YSYEKL. Written as DNA, the CDR3 is TGCGCCAGCAGCCAAGATCGGACAGGGAACTACAATGAGCAGTTCTTC. It encodes CASSQDRTGNYNEQFF.